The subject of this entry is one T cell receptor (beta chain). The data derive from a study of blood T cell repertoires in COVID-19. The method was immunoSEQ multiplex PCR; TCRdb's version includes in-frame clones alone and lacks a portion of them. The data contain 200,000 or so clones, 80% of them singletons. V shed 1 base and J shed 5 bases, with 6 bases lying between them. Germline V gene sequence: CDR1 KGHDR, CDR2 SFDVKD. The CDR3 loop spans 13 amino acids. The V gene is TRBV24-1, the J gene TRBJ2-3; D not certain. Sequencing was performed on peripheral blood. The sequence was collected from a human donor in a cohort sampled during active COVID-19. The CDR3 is CATSDFSVDTQYF. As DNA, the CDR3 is TGTGCCACCAGTGATTTCTCCGTAGATACGCAGTATTTT.